The present T cell receptor (beta chain) was sequenced within a study of T-cell reconstitution after alpha-beta-depleted transplantation in children (TCRdb year 2016). Turning to the overall study: Using TCR repertoire profiling, the study quantitatively followed how T-cell immune reconstitution unfolded in children after TCRalphabeta/CD19-depleted allogeneic hematopoietic cell transplantation.

Unmatched junction bases come to 3, with V trimmed by 5 bases and J by 6 bases. The CDR3 measures 13 amino acids from cysteine to phenylalanine. This entry keeps only the CDR3 DNA: 39 bases, framed from base 1. CDR1 and CDR2 are drawn from the germline V gene: SGHRS, YFSETQ. As concerns this clonotype: Its antigen target is currently unknown. It has no much larger one-base neighbor in the sample; base qualities were not kept.

Library preparation employed PCR. TCRdb shows the sequencer as Illumina HiSeq 2500. To normalize quantification of the TCRbeta repertoire, the TCR libraries were built with molecular barcoding that relied on unique molecular identifiers. TCRdb reworked the public reads: Q25 trimming with fastp, MiXCR clone assembly, productive beta chains retained. Rows matching on CDR3 protein sequence are summarized as one entry with the most common DNA and genes. The sample records roughly 590,000 distinct CDR3 sequences, roughly 15% of which are singletons. Over 0.95% of the sample is held by the ten biggest clonotypes.

Sequencing was performed on PBMCs from the stem cell graft donor, taken from the stem cell graft. This sequence uses TRBV5-1 and TRBJ2-1; 9 bases in the junction line up with TRBD2. The origin of this receptor is a human donor who donated a stem cell graft to a child with acute myeloid leukemia. This receptor carries the CDR3 CASSGGGANEQFF. The DNA reads TGCGCCAGCAGTGGCGGGGGGGCCAATGAGCAGTTCTTC.